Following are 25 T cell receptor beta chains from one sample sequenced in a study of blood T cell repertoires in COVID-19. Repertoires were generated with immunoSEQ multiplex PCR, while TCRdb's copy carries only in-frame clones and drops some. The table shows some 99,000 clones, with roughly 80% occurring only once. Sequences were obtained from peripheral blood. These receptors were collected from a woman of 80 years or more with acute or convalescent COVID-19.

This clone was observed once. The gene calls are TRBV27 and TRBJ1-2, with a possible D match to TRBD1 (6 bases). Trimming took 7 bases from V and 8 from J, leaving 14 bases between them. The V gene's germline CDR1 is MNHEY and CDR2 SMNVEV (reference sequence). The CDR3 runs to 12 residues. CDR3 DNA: TGTGCCAGCAAACAACAGGGTTGGGGCTACACCTTC. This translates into CASKQQGWGYTF.

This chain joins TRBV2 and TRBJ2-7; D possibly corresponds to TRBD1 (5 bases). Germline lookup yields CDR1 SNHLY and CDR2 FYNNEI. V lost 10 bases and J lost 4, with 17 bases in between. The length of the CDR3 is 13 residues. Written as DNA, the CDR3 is TGTGCCACCTCAAAGACAGAGATTTACGAGCAGTACTTC. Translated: CATSKTEIYEQYF.

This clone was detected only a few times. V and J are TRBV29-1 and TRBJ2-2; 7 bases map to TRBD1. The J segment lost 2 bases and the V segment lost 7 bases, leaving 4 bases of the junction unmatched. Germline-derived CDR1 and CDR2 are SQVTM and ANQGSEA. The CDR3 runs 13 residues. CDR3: CSATGANTGELFF. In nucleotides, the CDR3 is TGCAGCGCCACAGGGGCTAACACCGGGGAGCTGTTTTTT.

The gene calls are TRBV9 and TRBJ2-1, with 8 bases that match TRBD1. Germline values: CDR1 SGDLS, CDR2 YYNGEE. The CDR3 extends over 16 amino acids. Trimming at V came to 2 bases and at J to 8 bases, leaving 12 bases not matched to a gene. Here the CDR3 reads CASSVATGGRKDEQFF. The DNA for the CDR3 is TGTGCCAGCAGCGTGGCAACAGGGGGAAGAAAGGATGAGCAGTTCTTC.

This CDR3 is CASSTRGPNEKLFF. The CDR3 region has the DNA TGTGCCAGCAGTACCAGGGGACCTAATGAAAAACTGTTTTTT. The V gene is TRBV28, the J gene TRBJ1-4; a weak D match, TRBD1 (6 bases). V lost 5 bases and J 3 bases, leaving 10 bases between the germline ends. Looked up from germline, CDR1 is MDHEN and CDR2 is SYDVKM. The CDR3 spans 14 residues.

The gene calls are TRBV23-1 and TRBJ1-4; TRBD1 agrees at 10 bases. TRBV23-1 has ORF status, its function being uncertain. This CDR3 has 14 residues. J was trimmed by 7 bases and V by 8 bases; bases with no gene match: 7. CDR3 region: CASPDRGRGEKLFF. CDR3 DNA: TGCGCCAGCCCCGACAGGGGGCGAGGTGAAAAACTGTTTTTT.

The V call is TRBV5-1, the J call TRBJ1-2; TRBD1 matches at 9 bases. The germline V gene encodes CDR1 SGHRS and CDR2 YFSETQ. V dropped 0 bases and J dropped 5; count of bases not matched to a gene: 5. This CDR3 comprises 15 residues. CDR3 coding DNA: TGCGCCAGCAGCTTGGTCGACAGGGGGGGATATGGCTACACCTTC. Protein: CASSLVDRGGYGYTF.

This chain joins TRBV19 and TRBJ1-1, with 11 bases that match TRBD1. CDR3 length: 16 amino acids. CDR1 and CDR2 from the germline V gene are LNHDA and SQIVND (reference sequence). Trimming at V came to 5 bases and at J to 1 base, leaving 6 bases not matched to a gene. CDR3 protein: CASSGGDRGTNTEAFF. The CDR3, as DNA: TGTGCCAGTAGTGGGGGGGACAGGGGGACGAACACTGAAGCTTTCTTT.

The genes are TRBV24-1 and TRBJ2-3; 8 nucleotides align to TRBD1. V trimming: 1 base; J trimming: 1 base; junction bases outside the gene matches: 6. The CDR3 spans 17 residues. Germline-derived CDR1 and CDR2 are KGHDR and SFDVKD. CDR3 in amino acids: CATSDFRGPFGTDTQYF. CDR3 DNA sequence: TGTGCCACCAGTGATTTCAGGGGGCCGTTCGGCACAGATACGCAGTATTTT.

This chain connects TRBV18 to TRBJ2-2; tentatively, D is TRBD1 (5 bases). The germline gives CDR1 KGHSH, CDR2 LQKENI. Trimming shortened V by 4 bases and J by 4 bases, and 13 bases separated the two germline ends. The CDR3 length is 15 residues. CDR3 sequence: CASSQGQRFTGELFF. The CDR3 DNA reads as TGTGCCAGCTCACAGGGGCAAAGGTTCACCGGGGAGCTGTTTTTT.

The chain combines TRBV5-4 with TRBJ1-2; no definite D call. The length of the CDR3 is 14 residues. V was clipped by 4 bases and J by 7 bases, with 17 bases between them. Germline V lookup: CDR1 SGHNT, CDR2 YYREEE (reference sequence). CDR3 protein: CASSLGQVLGGYTF. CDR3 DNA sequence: TGTGCCAGCAGCCTGGGCCAGGTACTCGGTGGCTACACCTTC.

In DNA form, the CDR3 reads TGTGCCATCGGGACAGCAACTAATGAAAAACTGTTTTTT. Translated: CAIGTATNEKLFF. The chain carries TRBV10-3 and TRBJ1-4; 7 bases are shared with TRBD1. Germline loops: CDR1 ENHRY, CDR2 SYGVKD. The V segment lost 8 bases and the J segment 0 bases; nucleotides outside the gene matches: 0. The CDR3 has 13 residues.

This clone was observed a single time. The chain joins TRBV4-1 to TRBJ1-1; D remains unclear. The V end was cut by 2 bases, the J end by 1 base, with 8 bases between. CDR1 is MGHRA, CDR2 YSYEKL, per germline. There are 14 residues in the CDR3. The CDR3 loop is CASSQQAGNTEAFF. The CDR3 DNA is TGCGCCAGCAGCCAACAGGCGGGGAACACTGAAGCTTTCTTT.

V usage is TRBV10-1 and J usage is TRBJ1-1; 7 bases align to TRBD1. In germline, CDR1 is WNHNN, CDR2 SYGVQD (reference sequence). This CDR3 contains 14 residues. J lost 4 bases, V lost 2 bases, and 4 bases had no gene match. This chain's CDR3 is CASSETRQGTEAFF. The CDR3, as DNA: TGCGCCAGCAGTGAGACGAGACAGGGCACTGAAGCTTTCTTT.

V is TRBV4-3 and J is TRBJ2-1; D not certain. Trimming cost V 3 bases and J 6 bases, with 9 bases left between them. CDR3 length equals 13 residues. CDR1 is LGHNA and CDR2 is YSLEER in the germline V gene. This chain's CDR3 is CASSQTQFNEQFF. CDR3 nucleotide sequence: TGCGCCAGCAGCCAGACTCAGTTCAATGAGCAGTTCTTC.

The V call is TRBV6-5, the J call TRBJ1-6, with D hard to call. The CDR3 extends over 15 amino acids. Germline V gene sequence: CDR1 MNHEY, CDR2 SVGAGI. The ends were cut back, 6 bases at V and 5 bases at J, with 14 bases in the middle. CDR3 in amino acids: CASSGEGRDNSPLHF. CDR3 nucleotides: TGTGCCAGCAGCGGGGAGGGTCGGGATAATTCACCCCTCCACTTT.

CDR3 in amino acids: CASSGLRGVRDTQYF. For the CDR3, the DNA is TGTGCCAGCAGTGGACTTCGGGGGGTCAGAGATACGCAGTATTTT. The genes are TRBV28 and TRBJ2-3; the match to TRBD2 covers 7 bases. Germline V gene sequence: CDR1 MDHEN, CDR2 SYDVKM. The CDR3 spans 15 residues. After removal of 5 bases from V and 5 bases from J, the junction contained 10 bases not matched to a gene.

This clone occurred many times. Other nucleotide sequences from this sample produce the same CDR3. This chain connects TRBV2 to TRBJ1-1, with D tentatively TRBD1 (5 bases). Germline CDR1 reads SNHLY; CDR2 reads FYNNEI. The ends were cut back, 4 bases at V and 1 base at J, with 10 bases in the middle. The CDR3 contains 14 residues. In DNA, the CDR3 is TGTGCCAGCAGTGTGTACGGGGGGAACACTGAAGCTTTCTTT. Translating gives CASSVYGGNTEAFF.

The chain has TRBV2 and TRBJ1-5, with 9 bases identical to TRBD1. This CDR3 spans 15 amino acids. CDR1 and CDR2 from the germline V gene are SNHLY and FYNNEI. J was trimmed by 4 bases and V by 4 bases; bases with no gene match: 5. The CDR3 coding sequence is TGTGCCAGCAGTGCTGACGGACAGGGGAATCAGCCCCAGCATTTT. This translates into CASSADGQGNQPQHF.

The CDR3 coding sequence is TGTGCCAGCAGGCAGCTCGGGGGGCGGGCCTACGAGCAGTACTTC. Its translation is CASRQLGGRAYEQYF. V and J are TRBV11-2 and TRBJ2-7, with D possibly TRBD2 on 7 matching bases. The CDR3 sequence is 15 residues long. Trimming cost V 6 bases and J 2 bases, with 17 bases left between them. Germline V CDR1 and CDR2: SGHAT, FQNNGV. Combining the CDR3 with reference TRBV11-2 and TRBJ2-7 gives the whole variable domain EAGVAQSPRYKIIEKRQSVAFWCNPISGHATLYWYQQILGQGPKLLIQFQNNGVVDDSQLPKDRFSAERLKGVDSTLKIQPAKLEDSAVYLCASRQLGGRAYEQYFGPGTRLTVT.

The CDR3 is CAIGGQGNYGYTF. In nucleotides, the CDR3 is TGTGCCATCGGGGGACAGGGAAACTATGGCTACACCTTC. The chain has TRBV10-3 and TRBJ1-2; 9 nucleotides match TRBD1. Germline-derived CDR1 and CDR2 are ENHRY and SYGVKD. V lost 8 bases, J lost 2 bases, and 3 bases stayed unmatched. The CDR3 runs 13 residues.

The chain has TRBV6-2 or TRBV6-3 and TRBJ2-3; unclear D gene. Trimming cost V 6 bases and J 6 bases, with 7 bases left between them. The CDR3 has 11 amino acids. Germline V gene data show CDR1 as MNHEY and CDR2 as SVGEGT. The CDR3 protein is CASSQTDTQYF. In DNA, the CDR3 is TGTGCCAGCAGCCAAACTGATACGCAGTATTTT.

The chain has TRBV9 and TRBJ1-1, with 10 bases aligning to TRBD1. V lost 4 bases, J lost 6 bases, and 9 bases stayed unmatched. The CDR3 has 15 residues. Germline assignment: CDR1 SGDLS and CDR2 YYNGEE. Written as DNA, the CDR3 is TGTGCCAGCAGCACCCGGGACAGGGGATTATCTGAAGCTTTCTTT. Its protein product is CASSTRDRGLSEAFF.

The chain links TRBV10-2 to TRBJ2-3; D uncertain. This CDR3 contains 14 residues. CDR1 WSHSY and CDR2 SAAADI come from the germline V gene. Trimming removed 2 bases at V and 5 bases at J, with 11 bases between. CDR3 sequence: CASSEGLDVDTQYF. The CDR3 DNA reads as TGCGCCAGCAGTGAGGGTCTAGATGTAGATACGCAGTATTTT.

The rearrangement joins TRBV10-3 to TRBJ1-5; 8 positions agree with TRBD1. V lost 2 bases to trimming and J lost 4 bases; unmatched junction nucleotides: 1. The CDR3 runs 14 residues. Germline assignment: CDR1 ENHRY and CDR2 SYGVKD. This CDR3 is CAISEGQGNQPQHF. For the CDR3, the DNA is TGTGCCATCAGTGAGGGACAGGGTAATCAGCCCCAGCATTTT.